This T cell receptor (beta chain) stems from a study of blood T cell repertoires in COVID-19. For the study at large: In each case, the material was cDNA or gDNA derived from T cells, B-cell-depleted T cells, or PBMCs.

Participants, 18 to 89 years old, spanned 24 US areas. Assignments of participants to cohorts depended upon their own reported clinical history. Authors' methods: By means of reference gene primer amplification, nucleated cell counts were estimated. The assay was immunoSEQ multiplex PCR, and TCRdb's table has in-frame clones only and misses some. The V and J calls and clone size come from that table; D and trimming were worked out from the DNA. The table records some 250,000 clones, about 80% of them present only once. V dropped 3 bases and J dropped 5 bases, with 12 bases sitting between them. Germline V gives CDR1 SGHRS, CDR2 YFSETQ. This CDR3 contains 14 residues.

The chain has TRBV5-1 and TRBJ2-1; TRBD2 is a possible D gene (6 bases). This TCR was sampled from a man aged 40-49 years who had recovered from COVID-19. Sample: PBMCs or T cells enriched from blood (not recorded which). CDR3 protein: CASSSDGGNNEQFF. Here the CDR3 DNA reads TGCGCCAGCAGCTCGGACGGGGGTAACAATGAGCAGTTCTTC. Looking up the rest from reference TRBV5-1 and TRBJ2-1 gives the full variable domain: KAGVTQTPRYLIKTRGQQVTLSCSPISGHRSVSWYQQTPGQGLQFLFEYFSETQRNKGNFPGRFSGRQFSNSRSEMNVSTLELGDSALYLCASSSDGGNNEQFFGPGTRLTVL.